These T cell receptor beta chains were read from a single sample in a study of CD8 T cells in ankylosing spondylitis. TCRdb itself ran the 5' RACE reads through MiXCR, one entry per CDR3 protein. The table lists more than 600,000 distinct CDR3 sequences, 19% of them singletons. Specimen: blood, either unsorted or a sorted T cell fraction (not recorded which). The receptors shown here come from a male donor with ankylosing spondylitis. The CDR3 runs from the conserved cysteine through the conserved F or W. Each record gives: J gene, V gene, D gene, clone size, CDR3 DNA, CDR3 protein. The D gene is left open where the match is weak. Some rows mark clone size as missing; the rest say once, few, many or name a class of expanded clone.

TRBJ2-1,TRBV29-1,TRBD1,NA,TGCAGCGTTGCCCAGCCAGGGGACAGGGAGGATGAGCAGTTCTTC,CSVAQPGDREDEQFF
TRBJ2-7,TRBV18,NA,few,TGTGCCAGCTCACCAATTTTTGCCCAGGGGGGGGTCTACGAGCAGTACTTC,CASSPIFAQGGVYEQYF
TRBJ2-7,TRBV5-1,TRBD2,many,TGCGCCAGCAGCTTCCAAACCGGACTAGCGGAAAGCTCCTACGAGCAGTACTTC,CASSFQTGLAESSYEQYF
TRBJ1-1,TRBV19,NA,NA,TGTGCCAGTAGTTCCAGGGGTCGCGGAACTGAAGCTTTCTTT,CASSSRGRGTEAFF
TRBJ2-1,TRBV11-2,TRBD2,NA,TGTGCCAGCAGCTCCCCGACTAGCGGGGGCCCCCTTAATGCTTACAATGAGCAGTTCTTC,CASSSPTSGGPLNAYNEQFF
TRBJ2-7,TRBV3-1,NA,many,TGTGCCAGCAGCCAATCCTGGGACCGCGAGCAGTACTTC,CASSQSWDREQYF
TRBJ2-7,TRBV7-8,NA,NA,TGTGCCAGCAGCTTATCCCCGGGACACACCTACGAGCAGTACTTC,CASSLSPGHTYEQYF
TRBJ2-3,TRBV27,TRBD2,few,TGTGCCAGCAGTACCTGGCTAGCGGGAGATGCAGATACGCAGTATTTT,CASSTWLAGDADTQYF
TRBJ2-5,TRBV28,NA,NA,TGTGCCAGCAGTTTTTACGAGATTCGTAAAGAGACCCAGTACTTC,CASSFYEIRKETQYF
TRBJ2-3,TRBV28,NA,once,TGTGCCAGCAGTGCCAGACTAGTACCAGATACGCAGTATTTT,CASSARLVPDTQYF